The subject of this entry is one T cell receptor beta chain. Its antigen is as yet unknown. CDR3 length equals 18 residues. V lost 4 bases and J lost 3, with 22 bases in between. Germline values: CDR1 KGHSH, CDR2 LQKENI. The time point denotes: week 23, last vaccination. The investigators gave 300 ug of mutant IDH1 20-mer peptide in each vaccine dose, together with topical imiquimod. Donors' newly diagnosed IDH1-mutant WHO grade 3 or 4 astrocytomas lacked nuclear ATRX. This entry comes from a study of a mutant IDH1 vaccine in newly diagnosed glioma. In the study overall: Of the patients given treatment, approximately 62% were male and 37.5% were female, and a mean age of approximately 37 years was recorded.

This table comes from immunoSEQ multiplex PCR, and its TCRdb copy is limited to in-frame clones, with some not included. The repertoire holds about 64,000 clones, with approximately 85% as singletons. The chain couples TRBV18 to TRBJ1-3, with D uncertain. This clonotype was obtained from a man younger than 45 with glioma. The material was PBMCs, obtained from a glioma patient whose treatment included an IDH1 peptide vaccine. CDR3 sequence reads: CASSLSTGRTGSGNTIYF. For the CDR3, the DNA is TGTGCCAGCTCACTTTCGACGGGTCGGACGGGGAGTGGAAACACCATATATTTT.